This T cell receptor beta chain was retrieved from a study of OX40 agonist ivuxolimab in advanced cancers. This clone was detected only a few times. The data were produced by immunoSEQ multiplex PCR, yet TCRdb's version contains in-frame clones alone and is incomplete. The data show more than 55,000 clones, with 82% seen just once and about 3.7% held by the top ten. V was cut by 3 bases and J by 5 bases, with 8 bases left in between. Per the germline V gene, CDR1 is MNHEY and CDR2 is SMNVEV (reference sequence). CDR3 size: 13 residues. Specimen: CD4+ or CD8+ T cells sorted from blood, collected in a trial of the OX40 agonist ivuxolimab. The chain couples TRBV27 to TRBJ2-1; D is unresolved. The sequence came from an adult with an advanced solid tumor such as melanoma, head and neck, liver or kidney cancer. The CDR3 loop is CASSFGGNNEQFF. The CDR3 DNA sequence: TGTGCCAGCAGTTTTGGTGGAAACAATGAGCAGTTCTTC.